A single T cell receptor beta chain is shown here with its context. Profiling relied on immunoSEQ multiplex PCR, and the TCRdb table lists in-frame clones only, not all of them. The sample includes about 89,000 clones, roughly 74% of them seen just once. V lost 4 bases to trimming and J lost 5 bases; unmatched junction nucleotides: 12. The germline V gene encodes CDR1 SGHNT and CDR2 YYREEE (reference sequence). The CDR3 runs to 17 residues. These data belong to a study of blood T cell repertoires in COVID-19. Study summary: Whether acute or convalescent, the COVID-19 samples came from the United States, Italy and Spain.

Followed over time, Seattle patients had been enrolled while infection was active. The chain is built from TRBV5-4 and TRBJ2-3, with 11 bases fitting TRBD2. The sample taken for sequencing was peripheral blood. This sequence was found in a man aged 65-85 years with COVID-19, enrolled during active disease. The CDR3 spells CASSPRGSGGALDTQYF. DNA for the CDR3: TGTGCCAGCAGCCCCCGTGGTAGCGGGGGGGCTTTAGATACGCAGTATTTT. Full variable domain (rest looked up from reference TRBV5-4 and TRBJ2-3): ETGVTQSPTHLIKTRGQQVTLRCSSQSGHNTVSWYQQALGQGPQFIFQYYREEENGRGNFPPRFSGLQFPNYSSELNVNALELDDSALYLCASSPRGSGGALDTQYFGPGTRLTVL.